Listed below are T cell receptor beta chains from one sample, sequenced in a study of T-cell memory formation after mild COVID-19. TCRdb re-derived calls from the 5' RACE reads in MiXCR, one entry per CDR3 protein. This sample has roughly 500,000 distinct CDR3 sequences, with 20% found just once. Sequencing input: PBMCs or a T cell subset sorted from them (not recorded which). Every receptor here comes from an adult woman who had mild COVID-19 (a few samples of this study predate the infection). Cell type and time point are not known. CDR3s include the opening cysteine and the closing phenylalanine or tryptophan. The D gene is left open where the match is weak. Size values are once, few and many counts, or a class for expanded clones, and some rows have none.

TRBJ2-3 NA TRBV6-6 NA TGTGCCAGCCACGGGGGCACAGATACGCAGTATTTT CASHGGTDTQYF
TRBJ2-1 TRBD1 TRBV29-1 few TGCAGCGTTGAAGATGACAGGGGAAATGAGCAGTTCTTC CSVEDDRGNEQFF
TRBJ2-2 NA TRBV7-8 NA TGTGCCAGCAGCCCACCGGAAGGGTGGAACACCGGGGAGCTGTTTTTT CASSPPEGWNTGELFF
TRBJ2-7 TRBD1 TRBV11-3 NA TGTGCCAGCAGCTTAGATCTACCGGGACAGGGGGCGCCTGAGCAGTACTTC CASSLDLPGQGAPEQYF
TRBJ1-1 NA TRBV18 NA TGTGCCAGCTCACCACTCGGGGAGAACACTGAAGCTTTCTTT CASSPLGENTEAFF
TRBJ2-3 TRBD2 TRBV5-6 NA TGTGCCAGCAGCCCTCTCAGGCGTGGGAGCGGGAGTTCCGCAGACACGCAGTATTTT CASSPLRRGSGSSADTQYF
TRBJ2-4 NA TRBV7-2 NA TGTGCCAGCAGCTTAGCAGTAGGACAAAACATTCAGTACTTC CASSLAVGQNIQYF
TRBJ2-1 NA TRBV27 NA TGTGCCAGCAGTTTAAGACATGAGCAGTTCTTC CASSLRHEQFF
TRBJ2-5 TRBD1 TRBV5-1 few TGCGCCAGCAGCAATCCCAGGGGGAAAGAGACCCAGTACTTC CASSNPRGKETQYF
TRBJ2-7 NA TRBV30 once TGTGCCTGGAGTGTTGGCCGAGCGGAGGGTGGGCAGTACTTC CAWSVGRAEGGQYF
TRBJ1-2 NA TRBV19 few TGTGCCAGTAGAGAGATTGCGACAGCAAACTATGGCTACACCTTC CASREIATANYGYTF
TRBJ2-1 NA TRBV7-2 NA TGTGCCAGCAGCATCCCCCGAGGGAGCCACAATGAGCAGTTCTTC CASSIPRGSHNEQFF
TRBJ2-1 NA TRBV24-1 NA TGTGCCACCAGTGATCCGGTGGGACTCCTTAACAATGAGCAGTTCTTC CATSDPVGLLNNEQFF
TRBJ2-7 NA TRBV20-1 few TGCAGTGCTCAGGGAGGTGACAGCCGATACTCCTACGAGCAGTACTTC CSAQGGDSRYSYEQYF
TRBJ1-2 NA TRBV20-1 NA TGCAGTGCTAGAGATTCCGGCTATGGCTACACCTTC CSARDSGYGYTF
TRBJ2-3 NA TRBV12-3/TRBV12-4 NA TGTGCCAGCAGTTTAGGAACAGGGATGGGCACAGATACGCAGTATTTT CASSLGTGMGTDTQYF
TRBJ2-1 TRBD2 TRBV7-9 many TGTGCCAGCAGCATACCTCGGCGGGAGGGGGCGGATGAGCAGTTCTTC CASSIPRREGADEQFF
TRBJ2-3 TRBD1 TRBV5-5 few TGTGCCAGCAGCTTGCGGACAGGGGGGTTCACAGATACGCAGTATTTT CASSLRTGGFTDTQYF
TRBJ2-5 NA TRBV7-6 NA TGTGCCAGCAGCTTACACGGTGAAGAGACCCAGTACTTC CASSLHGEETQYF
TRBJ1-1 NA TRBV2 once TGTGCCAGCAGCGAATACCAGGGGTCGGGAGCTTTCTTT CASSEYQGSGAFF
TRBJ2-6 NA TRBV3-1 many TGTGCCAGCAGCCACGACGGATACTCTGGGGCCAACGTCCTGACTTTC CASSHDGYSGANVLTF
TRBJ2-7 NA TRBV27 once TGTGCCAGCAAATCACCCGGGACCCCGATGTGGTACGAGCAGTACTTC CASKSPGTPMWYEQYF
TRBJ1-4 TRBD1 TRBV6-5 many TGTGCCAGCAGACCCGACAGGGGAAATGAAAAACTGTTTTTT CASRPDRGNEKLFF
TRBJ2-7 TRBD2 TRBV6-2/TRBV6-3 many TGTGCCAGCAGGCCACTAGCGGCAACCTCGGAGCAGTACTTC CASRPLAATSEQYF
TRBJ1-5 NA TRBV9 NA TGTGCCAGCAGCGTAAAGTTAGGAGACTATTCCCCCCAGCATTTT CASSVKLGDYSPQHF
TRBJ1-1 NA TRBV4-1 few TGCGCCAGCAGCCAAGATCCCGGGGGAACGAACACTGAAGCTTTCTTT CASSQDPGGTNTEAFF
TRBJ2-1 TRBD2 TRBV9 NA TGTGCCAGCAGCGTAGGACTAGCGGGGGCCCCGGGCAATGAGCAGTTCTTC CASSVGLAGAPGNEQFF
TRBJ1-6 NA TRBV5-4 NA TGTGCCAGCAGCTTGTTTGGGTCCTATAATTCACCCCTCCACTTT CASSLFGSYNSPLHF
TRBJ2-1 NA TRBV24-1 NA TGTGCCACCAGTGACCACAGGATAACTCAGGTCGGCGGGCAGTTCTTC CATSDHRITQVGGQFF
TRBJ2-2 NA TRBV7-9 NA TGTGCCAGCAGCTCAGAAAATGCGAGGGAGCTGTTTTTT CASSSENARELFF
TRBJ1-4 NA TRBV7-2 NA TGTGCCAGCAGCTTATTTGGCGAAAAACTGTTTTTT CASSLFGEKLFF
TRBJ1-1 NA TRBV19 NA TGTGCCAGTAGTGTATATCCAGGGATAATGAACACTGAAGCTTTCTTT CASSVYPGIMNTEAFF
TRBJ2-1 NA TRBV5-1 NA TGCACAAGGGGGGCCAGCTCCTACAATGAGCAGTTCTTC CTRGASSYNEQFF
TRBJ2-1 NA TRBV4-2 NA TGTGCCAGCAGCCAAGACTACGGACTTGGGACACGCTCCTACAATGAGCAGTTCTTC CASSQDYGLGTRSYNEQFF
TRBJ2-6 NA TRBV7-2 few TGTGCCAGCAGCTTAGCGCCAGGGCAAACTGGGGCCAACGTCCTGACTTTC CASSLAPGQTGANVLTF
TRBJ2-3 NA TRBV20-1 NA TGCAGTGCTATAGGGCGAAACACAGATACGCAGTATTTT CSAIGRNTDTQYF
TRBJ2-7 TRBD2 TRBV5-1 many TGCGCCAGCAGCTTAGGGACTAGCGGCTACGAGCAGTACTTC CASSLGTSGYEQYF
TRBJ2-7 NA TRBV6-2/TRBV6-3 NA TGTGCCAGCAGTTACTTCGCTGGCGGTTCCTACGAGCAGTACTTC CASSYFAGGSYEQYF
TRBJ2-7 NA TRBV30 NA TGTGCCTGGAGTGTCCTGACGGGGGCCTACGAGCAGTACTTC CAWSVLTGAYEQYF
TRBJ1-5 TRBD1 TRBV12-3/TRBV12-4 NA TGTGCCAGCGGGGACAGGGTACGTCAGCCCCAGCATTTT CASGDRVRQPQHF
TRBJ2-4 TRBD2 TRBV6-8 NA TGTGCCAGCAGTTACCCGAGGACTAGCGGGGATTCCAAAAACATTCAGTACTTC CASSYPRTSGDSKNIQYF
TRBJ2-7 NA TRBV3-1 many TGTGCCAGCAGCTTACAAGCCGGGACAAACTACGAGCAGTACTTC CASSLQAGTNYEQYF
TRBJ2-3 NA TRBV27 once TGTGCCAGCAGGGACGACCCGCGGGATACGCAGTATTTT CASRDDPRDTQYF
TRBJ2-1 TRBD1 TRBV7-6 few TGTGCCAGCAGCGCAACCCCCGGGACAGGGTACTACAATGAGCAGTTCTTC CASSATPGTGYYNEQFF